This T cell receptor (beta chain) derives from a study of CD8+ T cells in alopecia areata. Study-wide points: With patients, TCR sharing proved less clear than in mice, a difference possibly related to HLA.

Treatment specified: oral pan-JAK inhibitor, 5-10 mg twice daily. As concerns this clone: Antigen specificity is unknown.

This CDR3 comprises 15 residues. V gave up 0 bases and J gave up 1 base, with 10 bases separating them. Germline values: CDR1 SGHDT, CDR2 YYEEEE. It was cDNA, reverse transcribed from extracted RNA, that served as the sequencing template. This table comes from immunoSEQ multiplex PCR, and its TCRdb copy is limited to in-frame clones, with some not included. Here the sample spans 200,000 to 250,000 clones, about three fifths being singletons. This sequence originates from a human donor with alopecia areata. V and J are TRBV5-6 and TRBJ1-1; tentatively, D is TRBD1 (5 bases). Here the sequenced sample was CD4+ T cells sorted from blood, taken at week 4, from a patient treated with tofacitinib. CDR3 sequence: CASSLVAGKNTEAFF. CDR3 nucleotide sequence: TGTGCCAGCAGCTTGGTGGCAGGGAAGAACACTGAAGCTTTCTTT.